These 15 T cell receptor beta chains came from one sample sequenced in a study of T cells expressing NK-cell markers. TCRdb processed the 5' RACE reads again and assigns one entry to each CDR3 protein, with no DNA. The repertoire shows under 500,000 distinct CDR3 sequences; the top ten hold roughly 7.2%. The source material was blood T cells: a sorted CD56 or NKG2C T cell subset, CD4+ or CD8+ T cells, or bulk PBMC T cells (not recorded which). These receptors were obtained from a woman between 18 and 70 years old in good health.

The J gene is TRBJ2-1, the V gene TRBV20-1; the TCRdb D gene call, TRBD2, has no DNA to confirm it. The CDR3 spans 14 residues. Germline CDR1 DFQATT, CDR2 SNEGSKA (reference sequence). CDR3 sequence reads: CSAGERSLYNEQFF.

The chain links TRBV20-1 to TRBJ2-7; absent DNA, TCRdb's TRBD1 call cannot be checked. The CDR3 sequence is 13 residues long. Germline CDR1 and CDR2: DFQATT and SNEGSKA (reference sequence). The CDR3: CSPSPAPANEQYF.

The chain has TRBV7-2 and TRBJ2-7; TCRdb outputs TRBD2, but without DNA this stays unchecked. CDR1 and CDR2 (germline): SGHTA, FQGNSA. CDR3 length: 14 residues. The CDR3 here is CASSLAGSRNEQYF.

The J gene is TRBJ1-2, the V gene TRBV6-1; TCRdb picks TRBD1, but there is no DNA to check that call. Germline CDR1 and CDR2: MNHNS and SASEGT. The CDR3 has 14 amino acids. Here the CDR3 reads CASSANRGSYGYTF.

This rearrangement joins TRBV4-3 to TRBJ2-7; with no DNA, the TCRdb D assignment of TRBD1 cannot be verified. Germline CDR1 LGHNA, CDR2 YSLEER. CDR3 length: 11 amino acids. This chain's CDR3 is CASSHGPRQYF.

The chain recombines TRBV5-5 with TRBJ1-1. The CDR3 extends over 14 amino acids. Germline V CDR1 and CDR2: SGHKS, YYEKEE (reference sequence). This chain's CDR3 is CASSFGWVGTEAFF.

The rearrangement links TRBV19 to TRBJ2-3; the TCRdb D gene call, TRBD1, has no DNA to confirm it. CDR3 size: 13 residues. CDR1 is LNHDA, CDR2 SQIVND, per germline (reference sequence). This CDR3 is CASSTLTTDTQYF.

V gene TRBV4-3 combines with J gene TRBJ1-5. The germline CDR1 and CDR2 sequences are LGHNA and YSLEER. CDR3 length: 16 residues. This CDR3 is CASSQEGRQNNQPQHF.

V usage is TRBV29-1 and J usage is TRBJ1-2; as DNA is missing, the TRBD1 call by TCRdb cannot be tested. This CDR3 is built from 14 residues. From germline, CDR1 is SQVTM and CDR2 ANQGSEA. The CDR3 loop is CSVSGQLGSYGYTF.

J is TRBJ2-1 and V is TRBV19; checking the TCRdb D call of TRBD2 is not possible without DNA. Germline-derived CDR1 and CDR2 are LNHDA and SQIVND (reference sequence). The length of the CDR3 is 14 residues. CDR3 sequence reads: CASSMWLADNEQFF.

The J gene is TRBJ2-5, the V gene TRBV6-5; without DNA, the TCRdb call of TRBD1 cannot be checked. The CDR3 length is 17 residues. Looked up from germline, CDR1 is MNHEY and CDR2 is SVGAGI. The CDR3 sequence: CASSYQGTGGNQETQYF.

The gene calls are TRBV20-1 and TRBJ2-7; lacking DNA, the TRBD1 call made by TCRdb goes unchecked. Germline-derived CDR1 and CDR2 are DFQATT and SNEGSKA (reference sequence). This CDR3 is 15 amino acids long. The CDR3 loop reads CSAKPPDRGNYEQYF.

The V call is TRBV28, the J call TRBJ2-7; TCRdb designates TRBD2, a call that cannot be tested without DNA. The CDR3 has 16 amino acids. Germline V lookup: CDR1 MDHEN, CDR2 SYDVKM. CDR3: CASSSPGASGRGEQYF.

V is TRBV29-1 and J is TRBJ2-5. The length of the CDR3 is 12 residues. Germline CDR1 and CDR2: SQVTM and ANQGSEA. The CDR3 sequence: CSVSLGSETQYF.

This sequence joins TRBV20-1 and TRBJ2-1; the D call from TCRdb, TRBD1, cannot be confirmed without DNA. Per the germline V gene, CDR1 is DFQATT and CDR2 is SNEGSKA (reference sequence). The CDR3 is 12 amino acids. This chain's CDR3 is CSVRDLSDEQFF.